This TCR beta chain is from a study of T cell changes during pregnancy in multiple sclerosis. Clones were read by immunoSEQ multiplex PCR, and TCRdb kept only the in-frame ones, dropping some. The table shows 75,000 to 95,000 clones, with approximately 90% occurring only once. In germline, CDR1 is MDHEN, CDR2 SYDVKM. V was clipped by 8 bases and J by 4 bases, with 14 bases between them. The CDR3 has 13 amino acids. The sequencing here drew on peripheral blood, taken in the first trimester of pregnancy. The sequence was obtained from a female donor in good health, enrolled as a control in a pregnancy study. The chain employs TRBV28 and TRBJ1-1; no definite D call. Here the CDR3 DNA reads TGTGCCAGCGGCACACTACGCTCCACTGAAGCTTTCTTT. It encodes CASGTLRSTEAFF. Together with reference TRBV28 and TRBJ1-1, the CDR3 gives the full variable domain: DVKVTQSSRYLVKRTGEKVFLECVQDMDHENMFWYRQDPGLGLRLIYFSYDVKMKEKGDIPEGYSVSREKKERFSLILESASTNQTSMYLCASGTLRSTEAFFGQGTRLTVV.